This T cell receptor (beta chain) was sequenced during a study of vaccination and CD4 T cells after COVID-19. Treatment reported: approximately nine-day PBMC culture with coronavirus spike peptide pools or control peptides (ViraFEST assay). ViraFEST grew antigen-specific T cells using peptide pools, then sequenced TCRs. The culture of roughly 2 million PBMCs per well included 8.5 to 10 IU/ml IL-2 and roughly 9.7 ug/ml peptide pools. CDR1 is DFQATT, CDR2 SNEGSKA, per germline (reference sequence). This CDR3 has 13 residues. The V and J ends lost 3 bases and 6 bases respectively, with 12 bases between them. Concerning this clonotype: Its specificity is not known.

With the Oncomine TCR Beta short-read assay, DNA from cultured CD4+ T cells was sequenced. One entry per CDR3 protein, called by TCRdb with MiXCR from the PCR reads. The table has about 9,100 distinct CDR3 sequences, more than 65% seen once. Study findings and constraints: Among those convalescent, a median roughly 89% of reactive clones emerged solely post-vaccination.

This chain joins TRBV20-1 and TRBJ2-1; D not certain. The clonotype comes from a human donor who had recovered from COVID-19. Input material: CD4+ T cells from blood, cultured in vitro. The CDR3 nucleotides are TGCAGTGCTAGGGAAGTCATCGGCAATGAGCAGTTCTTC. It is translated as CSAREVIGNEQFF.